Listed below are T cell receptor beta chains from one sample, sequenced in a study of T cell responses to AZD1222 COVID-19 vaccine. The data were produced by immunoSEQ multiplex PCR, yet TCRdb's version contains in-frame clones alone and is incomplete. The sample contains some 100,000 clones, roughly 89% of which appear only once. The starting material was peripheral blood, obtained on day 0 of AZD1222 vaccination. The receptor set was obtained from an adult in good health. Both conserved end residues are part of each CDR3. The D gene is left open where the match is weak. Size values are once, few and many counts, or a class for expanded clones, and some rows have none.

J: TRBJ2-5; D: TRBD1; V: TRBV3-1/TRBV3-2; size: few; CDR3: CASRGDRVKTQYF; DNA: TGTGCCAGCAGGGGGGACAGGGTAAAGACCCAGTACTTC
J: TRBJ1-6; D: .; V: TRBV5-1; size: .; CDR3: CASSVTGSSYNSPLHF; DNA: TGCGCCAGCAGCGTCACAGGTAGCTCCTATAATTCACCCCTCCACTTT
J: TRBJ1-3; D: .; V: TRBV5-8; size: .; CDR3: CASSLAGSFTIYF; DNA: TGTGCCAGCAGCTTGGCAGGGTCCTTCACCATATATTTT
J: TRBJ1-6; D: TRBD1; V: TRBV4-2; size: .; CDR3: CASSQSPVQGESPLHF; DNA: TGTGCCAGCAGCCAATCCCCCGTGCAGGGGGAGTCGCCCCTCCACTTT
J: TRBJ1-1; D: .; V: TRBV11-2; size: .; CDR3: CASSPRGSMNTEAFF; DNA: TGTGCCAGCAGCCCCCGGGGATCGATGAACACTGAAGCTTTCTTT
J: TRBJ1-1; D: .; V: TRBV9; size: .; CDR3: CASSPRDVTEAFF; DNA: TGTGCCAGCAGCCCCCGGGACGTCACTGAAGCTTTCTTT
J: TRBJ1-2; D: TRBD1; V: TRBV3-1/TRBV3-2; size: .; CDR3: CASSRQGYYGYTF; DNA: TGTGCCAGCAGTAGACAGGGCTACTATGGCTACACCTTC
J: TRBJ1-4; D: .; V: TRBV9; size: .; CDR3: CASSVAPQEKLFF; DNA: TGTGCCAGCAGCGTAGCCCCCCAGGAAAAACTGTTTTTT
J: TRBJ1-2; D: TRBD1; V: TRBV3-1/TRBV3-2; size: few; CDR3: CASSPGTGSRGYTF; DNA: TGTGCCAGCAGCCCTGGGACAGGGAGTCGGGGCTACACCTTC
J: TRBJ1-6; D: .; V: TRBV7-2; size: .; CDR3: CASSLQGFNSPLHF; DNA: TGTGCCAGCAGCTTGCAGGGGTTTAATTCACCCCTCCACTTT
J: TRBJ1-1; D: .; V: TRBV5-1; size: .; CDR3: CASSLESEINTEAFF; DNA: TGCGCCAGCAGCTTGGAATCAGAGATAAACACTGAAGCTTTCTTT
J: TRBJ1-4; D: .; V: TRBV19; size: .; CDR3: CASTHRGRGEKLFF; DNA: TGTGCCAGTACCCATCGGGGTAGGGGGGAAAAACTGTTTTTT
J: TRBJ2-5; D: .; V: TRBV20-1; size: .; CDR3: CSALGSGPQYF; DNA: TGCAGTGCTCTCGGATCAGGGCCCCAGTACTTC
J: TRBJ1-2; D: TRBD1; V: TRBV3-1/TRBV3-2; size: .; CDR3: CASSQGQGARYGYTF; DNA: TGTGCCAGCAGCCAGGGACAGGGGGCTAGGTATGGCTACACCTTC
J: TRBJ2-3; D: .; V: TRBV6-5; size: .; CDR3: CASSSQVGAGTDTQYF; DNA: TGTGCCAGCAGTTCTCAAGTGGGGGCGGGCACAGATACGCAGTATTTT
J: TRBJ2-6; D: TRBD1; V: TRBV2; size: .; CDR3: CASSVRQGAAGANVLTF; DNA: TGTGCCAGCAGTGTTCGACAGGGGGCTGCCGGGGCCAACGTCCTGACTTTC
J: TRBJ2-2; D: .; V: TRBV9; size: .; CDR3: CASSVAPSSNTGELFF; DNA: TGTGCCAGCAGCGTAGCCCCCAGTTCGAACACCGGGGAGCTGTTTTTT
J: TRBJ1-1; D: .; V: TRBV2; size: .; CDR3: CGGRWAEQGTEAFF; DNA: TGTGGGGGCCGGTGGGCGGAGCAGGGCACTGAAGCTTTCTTT
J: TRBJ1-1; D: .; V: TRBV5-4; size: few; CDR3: CASRDLRWGRAEAFF; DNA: TGTGCCAGCAGGGATCTCCGTTGGGGGAGGGCTGAAGCTTTCTTT
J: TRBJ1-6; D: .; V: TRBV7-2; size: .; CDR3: CASSLDPRSPLHF; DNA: TGTGCCAGCAGCTTAGACCCTAGATCACCCCTCCACTTT
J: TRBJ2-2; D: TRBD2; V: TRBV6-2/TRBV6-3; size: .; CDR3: CASSYELAGTGELFF; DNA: TGTGCCAGCAGTTACGAGCTAGCGGGCACCGGGGAGCTGTTTTTT
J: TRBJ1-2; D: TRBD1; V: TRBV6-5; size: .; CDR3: CALRTGENYGYTF; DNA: TGTGCCCTCAGGACAGGGGAAAACTATGGCTACACCTTC
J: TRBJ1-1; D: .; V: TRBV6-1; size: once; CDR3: CASSERQGTEAFF; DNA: TGTGCCAGCAGTGAGCGCCAGGGGACTGAAGCTTTCTTT
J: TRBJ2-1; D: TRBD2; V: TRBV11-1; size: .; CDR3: CASSLNPVGGYNEQFF; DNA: TGTGCCAGCAGCTTAAACCCGGTGGGGGGGTACAATGAGCAGTTCTTC
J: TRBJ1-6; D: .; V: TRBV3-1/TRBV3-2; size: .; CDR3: CASSQDGRASSYNSPLHF; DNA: TGTGCCAGCAGCCAAGATGGCAGGGCGAGCTCCTATAATTCACCCCTCCACTTT
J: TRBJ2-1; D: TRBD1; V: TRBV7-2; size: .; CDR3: CASSLQGARVLFF; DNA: TGTGCCAGCAGCTTGCAGGGGGCGCGGGTTCTGTTCTTC
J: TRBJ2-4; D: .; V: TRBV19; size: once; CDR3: CASSIDGRLRAKNIQYF; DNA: TGTGCCAGTAGTATAGATGGCAGGCTAAGAGCCAAAAACATTCAGTACTTC
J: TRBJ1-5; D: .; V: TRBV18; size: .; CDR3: CASSADQGTSQPQHF; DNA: TGTGCCAGCTCCGCGGATCAGGGGACTTCTCAGCCCCAGCATTTT
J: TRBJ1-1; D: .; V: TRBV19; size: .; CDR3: CASSISQGTEAFF; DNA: TGTGCCAGTAGTATAAGTCAGGGCACTGAAGCTTTCTTT
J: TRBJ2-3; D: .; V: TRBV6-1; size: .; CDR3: CASSELWGTDTQYF; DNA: TGTGCCAGCAGTGAATTATGGGGGACAGATACGCAGTATTTT
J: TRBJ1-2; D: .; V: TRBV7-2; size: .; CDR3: CASSLGLLGGNYGYTF; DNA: TGTGCCAGCAGCTTAGGGCTCCTCGGGGGTAACTATGGCTACACCTTC
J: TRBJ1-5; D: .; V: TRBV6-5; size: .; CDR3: CASSYSEFGPQHF; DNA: TGTGCCAGCAGTTACTCGGAATTTGGGCCCCAGCATTTT
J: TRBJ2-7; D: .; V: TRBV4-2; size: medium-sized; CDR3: CASSHSTGSREQYF; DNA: TGTGCCAGCAGCCATTCCACAGGGTCCCGCGAGCAGTACTTC
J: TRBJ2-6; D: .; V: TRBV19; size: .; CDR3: CASRPNFAGANVLTF; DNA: TGTGCCAGTAGGCCTAACTTCGCTGGGGCCAACGTCCTGACTTTC
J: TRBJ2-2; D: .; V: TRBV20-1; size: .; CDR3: CSASRARRRNTGELFF; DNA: TGCAGTGCTAGTAGAGCCCGGAGGCGGAACACCGGGGAGCTGTTTTTT
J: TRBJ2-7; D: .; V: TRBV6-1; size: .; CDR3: CASSDTRGGEQYF; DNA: TGTGCCAGCAGTGACACTAGGGGTGGCGAGCAGTACTTC
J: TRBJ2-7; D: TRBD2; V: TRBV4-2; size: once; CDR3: CASSQVERGGFNEQYF; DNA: TGTGCCAGCAGCCAAGTGGAGCGGGGGGGCTTCAACGAGCAGTACTTC